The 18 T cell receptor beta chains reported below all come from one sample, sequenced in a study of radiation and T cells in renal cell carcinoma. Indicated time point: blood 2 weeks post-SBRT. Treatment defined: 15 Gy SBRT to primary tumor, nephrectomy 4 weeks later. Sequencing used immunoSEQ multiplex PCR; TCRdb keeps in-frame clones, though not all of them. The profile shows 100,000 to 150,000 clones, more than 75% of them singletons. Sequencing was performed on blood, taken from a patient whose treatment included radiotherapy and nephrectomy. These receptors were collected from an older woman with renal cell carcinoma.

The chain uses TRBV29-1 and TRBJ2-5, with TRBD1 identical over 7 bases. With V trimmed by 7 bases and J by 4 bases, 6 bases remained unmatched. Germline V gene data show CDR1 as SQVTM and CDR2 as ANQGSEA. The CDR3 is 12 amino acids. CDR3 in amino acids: CSAGTGVETQYF. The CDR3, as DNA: TGCAGCGCGGGAACAGGGGTAGAGACCCAGTACTTC.

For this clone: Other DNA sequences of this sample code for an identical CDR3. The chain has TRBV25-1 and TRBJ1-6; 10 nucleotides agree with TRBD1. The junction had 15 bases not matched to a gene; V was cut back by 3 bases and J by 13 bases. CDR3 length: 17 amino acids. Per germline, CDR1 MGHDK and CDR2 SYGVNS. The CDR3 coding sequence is TGTGCCAGCAGTGATAATAGGAGGGACAGGGGATTTTCGCCCCTCCACTTT. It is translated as CASSDNRRDRGFSPLHF.

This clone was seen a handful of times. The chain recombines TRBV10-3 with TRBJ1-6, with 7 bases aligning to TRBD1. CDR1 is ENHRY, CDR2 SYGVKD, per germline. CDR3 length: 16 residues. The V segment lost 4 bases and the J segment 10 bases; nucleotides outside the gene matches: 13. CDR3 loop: CAISGPPDRENSPLHF. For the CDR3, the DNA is TGTGCCATCAGTGGGCCCCCCGACAGGGAAAACTCACCCCTCCACTTT.

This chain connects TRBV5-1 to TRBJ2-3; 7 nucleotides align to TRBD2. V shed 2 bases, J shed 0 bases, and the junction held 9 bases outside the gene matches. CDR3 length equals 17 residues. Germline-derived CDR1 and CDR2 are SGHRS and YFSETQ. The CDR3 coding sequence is TGCGCCAGCAGCTTACCACCCGGGCGGGGGAGCACAGATACGCAGTATTTT. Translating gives CASSLPPGRGSTDTQYF.

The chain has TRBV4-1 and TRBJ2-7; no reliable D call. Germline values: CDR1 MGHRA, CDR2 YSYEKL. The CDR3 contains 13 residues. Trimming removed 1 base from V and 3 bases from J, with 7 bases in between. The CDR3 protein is CASSQVVDYEQYF. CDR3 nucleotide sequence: TGCGCCAGCAGCCAAGTAGTCGACTACGAGCAGTACTTC.

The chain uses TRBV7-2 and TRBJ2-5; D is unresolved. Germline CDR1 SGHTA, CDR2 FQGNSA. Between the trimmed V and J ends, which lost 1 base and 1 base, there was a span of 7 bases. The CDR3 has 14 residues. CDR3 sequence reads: CASSLVISQETQYF. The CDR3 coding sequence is TGTGCCAGCAGCTTAGTCATCTCCCAAGAGACCCAGTACTTC.

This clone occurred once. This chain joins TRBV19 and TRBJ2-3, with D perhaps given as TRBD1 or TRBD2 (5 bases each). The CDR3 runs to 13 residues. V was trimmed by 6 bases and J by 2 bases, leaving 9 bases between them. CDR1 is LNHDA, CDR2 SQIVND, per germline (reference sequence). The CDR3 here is CASRSGTTDTQYF. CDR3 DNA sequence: TGTGCCAGTAGATCGGGGACCACAGATACGCAGTATTTT.

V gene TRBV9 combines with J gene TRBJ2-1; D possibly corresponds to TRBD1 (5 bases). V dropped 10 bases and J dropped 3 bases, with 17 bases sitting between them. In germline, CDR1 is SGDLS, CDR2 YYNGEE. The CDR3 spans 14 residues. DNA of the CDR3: TGTGCCTCCGGCCCGGCAGGGAACTACAATGAGCAGTTCTTC. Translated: CASGPAGNYNEQFF.

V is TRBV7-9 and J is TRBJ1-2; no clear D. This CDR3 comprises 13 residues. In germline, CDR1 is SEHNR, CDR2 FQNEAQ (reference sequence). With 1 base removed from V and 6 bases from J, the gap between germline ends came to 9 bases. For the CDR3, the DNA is TGTGCCAGCAGCTTAGGGACGGTCCATGGCTACACCTTC. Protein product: CASSLGTVHGYTF.

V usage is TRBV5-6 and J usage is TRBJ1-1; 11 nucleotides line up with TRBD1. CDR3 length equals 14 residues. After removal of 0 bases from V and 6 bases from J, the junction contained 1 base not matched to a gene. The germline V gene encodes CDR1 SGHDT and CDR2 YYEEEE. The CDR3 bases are TGTGCCAGCAGCTTGGCGGGACAGGGGGCTGAAGCTTTCTTT. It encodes CASSLAGQGAEAFF.

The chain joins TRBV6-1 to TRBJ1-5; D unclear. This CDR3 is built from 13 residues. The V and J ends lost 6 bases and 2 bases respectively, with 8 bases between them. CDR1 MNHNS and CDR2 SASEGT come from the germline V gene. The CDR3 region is CASSWAGNQPQHF. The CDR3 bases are TGTGCCAGCAGCTGGGCAGGCAATCAGCCCCAGCATTTT.

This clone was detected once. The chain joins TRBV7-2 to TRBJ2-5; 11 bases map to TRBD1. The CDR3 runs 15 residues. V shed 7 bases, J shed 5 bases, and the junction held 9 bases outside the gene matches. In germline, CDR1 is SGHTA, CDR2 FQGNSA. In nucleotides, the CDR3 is TGTGCCAGCATGAAAGGACAGGGGGCAAGGGAGACCCAGTACTTC. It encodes CASMKGQGARETQYF.

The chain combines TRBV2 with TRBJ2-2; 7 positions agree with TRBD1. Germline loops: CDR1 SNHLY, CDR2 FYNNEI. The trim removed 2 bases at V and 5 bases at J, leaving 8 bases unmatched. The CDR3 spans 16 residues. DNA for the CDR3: TGTGCCAGCAGTGAAATTAGGGGGACAGCAACCGGGGAGCTGTTTTTT. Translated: CASSEIRGTATGELFF.

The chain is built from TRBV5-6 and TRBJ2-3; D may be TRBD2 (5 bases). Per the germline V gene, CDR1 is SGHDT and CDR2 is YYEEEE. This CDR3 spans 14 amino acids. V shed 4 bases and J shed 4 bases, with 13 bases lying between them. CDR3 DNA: TGTGCCAGCAGCCTATGGACGAGGGCAGATACGCAGTATTTT. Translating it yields CASSLWTRADTQYF.

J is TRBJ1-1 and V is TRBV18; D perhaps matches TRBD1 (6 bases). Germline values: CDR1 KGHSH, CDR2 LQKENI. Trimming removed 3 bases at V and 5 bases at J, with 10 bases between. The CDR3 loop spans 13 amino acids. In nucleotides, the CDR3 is TGTGCCAGCTCACCGGGGGCGGGTACTGAAGCTTTCTTT. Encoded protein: CASSPGAGTEAFF.

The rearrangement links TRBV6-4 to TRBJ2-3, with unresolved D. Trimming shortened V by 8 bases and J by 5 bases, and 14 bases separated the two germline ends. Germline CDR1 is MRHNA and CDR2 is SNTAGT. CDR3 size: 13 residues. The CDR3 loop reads CASSRTLIDTQYF. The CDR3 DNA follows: TGTGCCAGCTCACGGACCCTCATAGATACGCAGTATTTT.

The CDR3, as DNA: TGTGCCAGCAGTTTATGGGGGGGCGCCCGGGGAGGCTACACCTTC. It yields the protein CASSLWGGARGGYTF. The rearrangement joins TRBV28 to TRBJ1-2; D is perhaps TRBD1 (6 bases). The CDR3 length is 15 residues. Germline assignment: CDR1 MDHEN and CDR2 SYDVKM. Trimming left V 0 bases short and J 8 bases short, with 16 bases between.

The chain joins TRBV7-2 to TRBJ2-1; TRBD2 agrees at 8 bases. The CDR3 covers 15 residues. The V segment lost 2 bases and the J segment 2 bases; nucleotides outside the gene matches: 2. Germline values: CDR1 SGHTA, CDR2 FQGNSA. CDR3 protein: CASSLSGGAYNEQFF. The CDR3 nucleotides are TGTGCCAGCAGCTTATCCGGGGGGGCCTACAATGAGCAGTTCTTC.